This T cell receptor beta chain was found in a study of T cells after yellow fever vaccination. Generation of TCR cDNA used 5'RACE template switching (which added a universal primer site and UMIs). Each CDR3 protein is one row after TCRdb ran MiXCR on the 5' RACE reads. The sample includes approximately 550,000 distinct CDR3 sequences, 19% of them seen just once. Study results and limitations: A limited proportion of clonotypes was detected within both the CD4 and CD8 compartments. Abundant clonotypes from the bulk population could have been carried over as contaminants into FACS-sorted repertoires. Although the secondary response was weaker, it peaked faster, at day 5 versus 15.

This clonotype was detected once. Antigen: not known. This clonotype was sampled from a man in his thirties or forties who received the YFV17D yellow fever vaccine. The sequences come from PBMCs, collected 15 days after the yellow fever booster vaccination.

The CDR3 nucleotides read TGCAGTGCTACCTCCTTCCTAGCGGGAGAGGTGGGTGAGCAGTTCTTC. Protein sequence: CSATSFLAGEVGEQFF. The chain joins TRBV20-1 to TRBJ2-1, with 10 bases matching TRBD2. This CDR3 is 16 amino acids long. V shed 4 bases and J 9 bases; nucleotides not matched to a gene: 15. Germline lookup yields CDR1 DFQATT and CDR2 SNEGSKA (reference sequence).